This TCR beta chain comes out of a study of blood T cell repertoires in COVID-19 (TCRdb year 2020). As for the study more broadly: The collaborator samples originated in the United States, Italy and Spain and spanned the acute and convalescent phases of COVID-19. Where available, HLA class I and class II types were obtained from metadata supplied by the sample provider rather than from assay-based typing. The material from the prospective study consisted of cDNA or gDNA derived from T cells, B-cell-depleted T cells, or PBMCs. The samples were drawn from the first 160 participants of the ongoing ImmuneRACE study and from some 1,300 subjects provided by 6 global collaborators. A de-identified subject ID, COVID-19 status, age in years and sex were almost always included in the sample metadata. Subjects who had been exposed to COVID-19, were actively infected with it, or had recovered from it provided the deeply sampled blood TCRbeta repertoires that made up the dataset. A freely available public database, intended as a resource for researchers studying the immune response to SARS-CoV-2, is where the repertoires were released. Results and caveats for the whole study, not just this receptor: How much clinical and demographic metadata was included differed by source and by participant, and the metadata was provided uncurated.

With regard to this clone: Which antigen it targets is not known. One base away there is no much larger clone; base qualities are not given.

The germline V gene provides CDR1 SGHTA and CDR2 FQGNSA. Including cysteine and phenylalanine, the CDR3 has 15 amino acids. The kept DNA is CDR3 alone, 45 bases in frame from the first base. Relative to germline, V is missing 5 bases and J is missing 2 bases, with 4 bases of the junction outside any gene match. In Seattle, one collaborating source enrolled patients while the infection was active and tracked those patients longitudinally over the course of disease. Collaborating institutions collected whole blood in K2EDTA tubes following their own protocols. For TCRbeta analysis, collaborators shipped samples in one of three forms: frozen whole blood, isolated PBMCs, or DNA extracted from either of those sample types. The immunoSEQ Assay, a bias-controlled multiplex PCR, was used to amplify TCRbeta CDR3 regions from genomic DNA. The published analysis was carried out like this. The number of nucleated cells in each sample was estimated by amplification of reference gene primers within the assay. Sequence reads were collapsed and filtered to measure the absolute abundance of every unique TCRbeta CDR3 rearrangement. For each sample, productive Simpson clonality was calculated as the square root of Simpson's diversity index across productive rearrangements. TCRdb limited this immuneACCESS table to in-frame rearrangements with V and J called. A share of clones is missing; checked studies link under half to unresolved V genes, and the rest is unexplained. That table furnishes V, J and clone size, whereas the DNA furnished D and trimming. This sample lists approximately 260,000 clones; 75% to 90% were detected once. The ten largest make up about 10% of the sample.

In this chain, TRBV7-2 is recombined with TRBJ2-7, with TRBD2 identical over 12 junction bases. This TCR came from a woman in her sixties or seventies with COVID-19, enrolled during active disease. Input material: peripheral blood. The CDR3 region reads CASSQGLAGTYEQYF. The nucleotide sequence reads TGTGCCAGCAGCCAAGGACTAGCGGGGACCTACGAGCAGTACTTC.